The 19 T cell receptor beta chains in this list originate from one sample, sequenced in a study of cytomegalovirus exposure and HLA in healthy donors. Researchers ran the PCR with 60 Vbeta and 13 Jbeta primers. The data were produced by immunoSEQ multiplex PCR, yet TCRdb's version contains in-frame clones alone and is incomplete. The data contain 95,000 to 150,000 clones, approximately 80% of them singletons. The sequenced material came from PBMCs. These receptors were obtained from a man aged 25-45 years in good health and CMV-seropositive.

V usage is TRBV28 and J usage is TRBJ1-1; no firm D call. This CDR3 has 14 amino acids. CDR1 is MDHEN, CDR2 SYDVKM, per germline. Trimming pared 3 bases from V and 0 bases from J, leaving 8 bases between. The CDR3 spells CASSFRGLNTEAFF. CDR3 coding DNA: TGTGCCAGCAGTTTCCGGGGTTTGAACACTGAAGCTTTCTTT.

The chain links TRBV10-2 to TRBJ2-3; D gene ambiguous. Per the germline V gene, CDR1 is WSHSY and CDR2 is SAAADI. The V gene lost 5 bases and the J gene lost 3 bases, with 12 bases spanning the gap. The CDR3 is 14 residues long. CDR3 in amino acids: CASSPRHKTDTQYF. In DNA, the CDR3 is TGCGCCAGCAGTCCAAGACATAAGACAGATACGCAGTATTTT.

This rearrangement joins TRBV5-1 to TRBJ2-2; tentative D call: TRBD1 (7 bases). V lost 0 bases, J lost 4 bases, and 16 bases lay in between. The CDR3 consists of 17 residues. The germline V gene encodes CDR1 SGHRS and CDR2 YFSETQ. The CDR3: CASSLAGGGGLTGELFF. CDR3 coding DNA: TGCGCCAGCAGCTTGGCCGGTGGAGGGGGCCTCACCGGGGAGCTGTTTTTT.

The CDR3 region is CATGLAGRTDTQYF. In DNA form, the CDR3 reads TGTGCCACCGGACTAGCGGGACGCACAGATACGCAGTATTTT. The V call is TRBV2, the J call TRBJ2-3; 12 bases agree with TRBD2. CDR3 length equals 14 residues. CDR1 SNHLY and CDR2 FYNNEI come from the germline V gene. V gave up 10 bases and J gave up 1 base; unmatched junction bases: 3.

J is TRBJ2-3 and V is TRBV5-1; perhaps TRBD2 as D (6 bases). The ends were cut back, 0 bases at V and 0 bases at J, with 8 bases in the middle. The CDR3 covers 15 residues. The germline V gene encodes CDR1 SGHRS and CDR2 YFSETQ. The DNA for the CDR3 is TGCGCCAGCAGCTTGGAGGAGGGGAGCACAGATACGCAGTATTTT. It specifies CASSLEEGSTDTQYF.

The gene calls are TRBV7-2 and TRBJ2-1, with 10 nucleotides matching TRBD2. CDR1 is SGHTA, CDR2 FQGNSA, per germline. The CDR3 covers 16 residues. V lost 5 bases, J lost 5 bases, and 9 bases stayed unmatched. The CDR3 nucleotides are TGTGCCAGCAGCCAACCAGGACTAGCGGTTAACAATGAGCAGTTCTTC. It codes for CASSQPGLAVNNEQFF.

The rearrangement joins TRBV5-1 to TRBJ1-1; D gene ambiguous. The CDR3 totals 15 residues. V lost 2 bases, J lost 1 base, and 12 bases lay in between. Germline V gene lookup returns CDR1 SGHRS and CDR2 YFSETQ. The CDR3 coding sequence is TGCGCCAGCAGCTTAACCCCGGAGGAGAACACTGAAGCTTTCTTT. It translates to CASSLTPEENTEAFF. Together with reference TRBV5-1 and TRBJ1-1, the CDR3 gives the full variable domain: KAGVTQTPRYLIKTRGQQVTLSCSPISGHRSVSWYQQTPGQGLQFLFEYFSETQRNKGNFPGRFSGRQFSNSRSEMNVSTLELGDSALYLCASSLTPEENTEAFFGQGTRLTVV.

This clone was counted a single time. The chain joins TRBV18 to TRBJ1-2, with a weak D call TRBD1 (5 bases). The CDR3 runs 14 residues. CDR1 and CDR2 from the germline V gene are KGHSH and LQKENI. Trimming shortened V by 4 bases and J by 6 bases, and 15 bases separated the two germline ends. In DNA form, the CDR3 reads TGTGCCAGCTCACTTTTGGGAGGGGAGGATGGCTACACCTTC. Amino acid sequence: CASSLLGGEDGYTF.

A single count supports this clone. V usage is TRBV2 and J usage is TRBJ1-1; 9 bases line up with TRBD1. This CDR3 comprises 14 residues. The germline gives CDR1 SNHLY, CDR2 FYNNEI. Trimming at V came to 6 bases and at J to 7 bases, leaving 9 bases not matched to a gene. For the CDR3, the DNA is TGTGCCAGCAGCGCGGGGACAGGGTTTGGTGAAGCTTTCTTT. Translating it yields CASSAGTGFGEAFF.

The chain uses TRBV6-4 and TRBJ2-2; possibly TRBD1 for D (7 bases). The CDR3 length is 16 residues. V was shortened by 3 bases and J by 5 bases, with 16 bases between the two germline ends. Germline CDR1 and CDR2: MRHNA and SNTAGT. The CDR3: CASSEAAGGGTGELFF. As DNA, the CDR3 is TGTGCCAGCAGTGAGGCAGCAGGGGGAGGAACCGGGGAGCTGTTTTTT.

V usage is TRBV5-1 and J usage is TRBJ2-7, with D possibly TRBD1 on 6 matching bases. V was cut by 4 bases and J by 0 bases, with 20 bases left in between. Germline CDR1 SGHRS, CDR2 YFSETQ. This CDR3 is 17 amino acids long. This CDR3 is CASSPITTGKASYEQYF. The DNA of the CDR3 is TGCGCCAGCAGCCCTATCACAACAGGGAAGGCCTCCTACGAGCAGTACTTC. The whole variable domain, filled in from reference TRBV5-1 and TRBJ2-7, reads KAGVTQTPRYLIKTRGQQVTLSCSPISGHRSVSWYQQTPGQGLQFLFEYFSETQRNKGNFPGRFSGRQFSNSRSEMNVSTLELGDSALYLCASSPITTGKASYEQYFGPGTRLTVT.

The V call is TRBV6-1, the J call TRBJ2-7, with D perhaps matching TRBD1 (5 bases). This CDR3 is built from 14 residues. The V end lost 2 bases, the J end lost 3 bases, and 11 bases lay between the germline ends. The V gene's germline CDR1 is MNHNS and CDR2 SASEGT. As DNA, the CDR3 is TGTGCCAGCAGTGAATTCAGGGTTCACTACGAGCAGTACTTC. Translating it yields CASSEFRVHYEQYF.

The chain carries TRBV25-1 and TRBJ2-5, with D tentatively TRBD1 (5 bases). The CDR3 is made up of 15 amino acids. CDR1 is MGHDK and CDR2 is SYGVNS in the germline V gene. V lost 3 bases to trimming and J lost 4 bases, with 15 bases between them. CDR3 sequence reads: CASSDGRVESETQYF. The CDR3 DNA follows: TGTGCCAGCAGTGATGGCAGGGTTGAGTCAGAGACCCAGTACTTC.

The chain links TRBV6-1 to TRBJ2-7; D is possibly TRBD1 (6 bases). The CDR3 covers 15 residues. Trimming removed 1 base at V and 3 bases at J, with 13 bases between. CDR1 is MNHNS, CDR2 SASEGT, per germline. CDR3 coding DNA: TGTGCCAGCAGTGAAGGGACAGCGATATACTACGAGCAGTACTTC. The encoded protein is CASSEGTAIYYEQYF.

This chain connects TRBV2 to TRBJ1-4; D is ambiguous. The CDR3 has 14 amino acids. The V and J ends lost 3 bases and 4 bases respectively, with 9 bases between them. Germline CDR1 SNHLY, CDR2 FYNNEI. CDR3 sequence reads: CASSDAGINEKLFF. In nucleotides, the CDR3 is TGTGCCAGCAGTGACGCAGGAATTAATGAAAAACTGTTTTTT.

The chain employs TRBV5-1 and TRBJ1-3; a possible D gene is TRBD1 (6 bases). The CDR3 length is 14 residues. V was cut by 4 bases and J by 3 bases, with 11 bases left in between. The germline V gene has CDR1 SGHRS and CDR2 YFSETQ. DNA for the CDR3: TGCGCCAGCAGCCCTGGGACACGTGGAAACACCATATATTTT. Translated, it gives CASSPGTRGNTIYF.

The rearrangement joins TRBV9 to TRBJ2-2, with TRBD2 matching 10 bases. The J segment lost 0 bases and the V segment lost 0 bases, leaving 5 bases of the junction unmatched. From germline, CDR1 is SGDLS and CDR2 YYNGEE. The CDR3 has 18 residues. CDR3 coding DNA: TGTGCCAGCAGCGTAGATCAGCGGGGGGGGACGAACACCGGGGAGCTGTTTTTT. Amino acids: CASSVDQRGGTNTGELFF.

The V call is TRBV29-1, the J call TRBJ1-1, with D perhaps matching TRBD1 (5 bases). The CDR3 consists of 14 residues. CDR1 is SQVTM and CDR2 is ANQGSEA in the germline V gene. V was cut by 4 bases and J by 4 bases, with 16 bases left in between. CDR3 nucleotides: TGCAGCGTTGGGTACGCCGGTACAGGCACTGAAGCTTTCTTT. Encoded protein: CSVGYAGTGTEAFF.

Comments on this clone: Additional DNA sequences in this sample encode the identical CDR3. This chain links TRBV6-5 with TRBJ2-7; D ambiguous. The CDR3 totals 14 residues. V lost 0 bases and J 2 bases, leaving 8 bases between the germline ends. Germline assignment: CDR1 MNHEY and CDR2 SVGAGI. The CDR3 is CASSYSGSTYEQYF. For the CDR3, the DNA is TGTGCCAGCAGTTACTCGGGCTCCACCTACGAGCAGTACTTC.